The following is a T cell receptor beta chain sequence with its context. Under the authors' procedure: Reference gene primer amplification in the assay estimated nucleated cell counts. Clones were read by immunoSEQ multiplex PCR, and TCRdb kept only the in-frame ones, dropping some. V and J calls and clone size follow that table, whereas D and trimming were derived from the DNA. The sample lists under 200,000 clones; about 86% were seen once. The data are from a study of blood T cell repertoires in COVID-19. Study-wide background: COVID-19 samples collected from the United States, Italy and Spain covered acute and convalescent phases. The analysed material was cDNA or gDNA that came from T cells, B-cell-depleted T cells, or PBMCs.

The V gene's germline CDR1 is MGHRA and CDR2 YSYEKL. The CDR3 runs to 15 residues. V lost 0 bases, J lost 3 bases, and 10 bases lay in between. Sequenced input: peripheral blood. The sequence derives from a man aged 18 to 35 with acute or convalescent COVID-19. The V gene is TRBV4-1, the J gene TRBJ2-3; the D is unclear. The CDR3 region has the DNA TGCGCCAGCAGCCAAGAAGAGAAAAGTACAGATACGCAGTATTTT. This codes for CASSQEEKSTDTQYF.